Listed below are T cell receptor beta chains from one sample, sequenced in a study of T cell clones after liver transplantation. TCRdb's copy holds only in-frame clones and misses some; the assay was immunoSEQ multiplex PCR. The table records some 45,000 clones, roughly 86% of them present only once. Sequenced material: CD4+ T cells from blood, taken 24 months after liver transplant. All receptors come from a human patient who received a liver transplant. Some T cells may be provided by the graft donor. Each CDR3 is given with its conserved first and last residue. The D gene is left open where the match is weak. Some rows have no size entry. The others give once, few or many, or a class for an expanded clone.

V	D	size	length	J	DNA	CDR3
TRBV4-2	TRBD1	once	17	TRBJ2-1	TGTGCCAGCAGCCAATATGTGGGACAGGGTAAGATGAATGAGCAGTTCTTC	CASSQYVGQGKMNEQFF
TRBV5-6	NA	NA	14	TRBJ1-1	TGTGCCAGCAGCTGGGGACGCATGAACACTGAAGCTTTCTTT	CASSWGRMNTEAFF
TRBV18	NA	NA	13	TRBJ1-1	TGTGCCAGCTCCCAGGCGGGAGGGACTGAAGCTTTCTTT	CASSQAGGTEAFF
TRBV28	NA	once	15	TRBJ1-1	TGTGCCAGCAGTTTATTGGGAACGGGTTCTACTGAAGCTTTCTTT	CASSLLGTGSTEAFF
TRBV28	TRBD1	NA	14	TRBJ1-2	TGTGCCAGCAGCTCCGTGGGACAGATCTATGGCTACACCTTC	CASSSVGQIYGYTF
TRBV5-6	TRBD2	few	16	TRBJ2-1	TGTGCCAGCAGCTTCCTAGCGGGAGGGATCTACAATGAGCAGTTCTTC	CASSFLAGGIYNEQFF
TRBV30	TRBD2	once	15	TRBJ2-3	TGTGCCTGGAGTATTAGCGGGAGCGGCACAGATACGCAGTATTTT	CAWSISGSGTDTQYF
TRBV27	TRBD2	NA	17	TRBJ2-7	TGTGCCAGCAGTTTATCTCGTCTGGGACTAGACTCCTACGAGCAGTACTTC	CASSLSRLGLDSYEQYF
TRBV7-9	NA	once	16	TRBJ2-2	TGTGCCAGCAGCTTAGACCCTTATACCAAGGCCGGGGAGCTGTTTTTT	CASSLDPYTKAGELFF
TRBV2	NA	NA	10	TRBJ2-7	TGTGCCAGCAGTGATCGCGAGCAGTACTTC	CASSDREQYF
TRBV27	NA	once	14	TRBJ1-2	TGTGCCAGCAGTTCGGACATTTCGGGTCGCGGCTACACCTTC	CASSSDISGRGYTF
TRBV27	TRBD2	once	16	TRBJ2-3	TGTGCCAGCAAAACGGGACTAGCGGGATTCACAGATACGCAGTATTTT	CASKTGLAGFTDTQYF
TRBV5-1	TRBD1	once	16	TRBJ1-1	TGCGCCAGCAGCTTGGGGACAGGGGCTTTGAACACTGAAGCTTTCTTT	CASSLGTGALNTEAFF
TRBV7-2	TRBD1	NA	15	TRBJ1-3	TGTGCCAGCAGCAACTCAGGGGGCTCTGGAAACACCATATATTTT	CASSNSGGSGNTIYF
TRBV7-7	NA	NA	15	TRBJ2-2	TGTGCCAGCAGCCCTACAGGGCCAAACACCGGGGAGCTGTTTTTT	CASSPTGPNTGELFF
TRBV4-1	TRBD1	once	16	TRBJ2-7	TGCGCCAGCAGCCAAGGTCCTGGGACAGCTTCTTACGAGCAGTACTTC	CASSQGPGTASYEQYF
TRBV5-1	NA	NA	15	TRBJ2-2	TGCGCCAGCAGCTTGGGGGACACGAACACCGGGGAGCTGTTTTTT	CASSLGDTNTGELFF
TRBV4-2	NA	NA	16	TRBJ2-1	TGTGCCAGCAGTCAAGCGGAAGCAGGGCTATACAATGAGCAGTTCTTC	CASSQAEAGLYNEQFF
TRBV6-1	TRBD1	NA	15	TRBJ1-1	TGTGCCAGCAGTGATATCAGGGGGCAGAGGACTGAAGCTTTCTTT	CASSDIRGQRTEAFF
TRBV7-3	NA	NA	14	TRBJ1-1	TGTGCCAGCAGCTTCGCAGGGTTGAACACTGAAGCTTTCTTT	CASSFAGLNTEAFF
TRBV7-9	NA	NA	14	TRBJ1-4	TGTGCCAGCAGCTTAGCCAGGGGCCTTGAAAAACTGTTTTTT	CASSLARGLEKLFF
TRBV27	TRBD2	NA	16	TRBJ2-7	TGTGCCAGCAGTTTCGGGACTAGCGGGGCGCCTCGAGAGCAGTACTTC	CASSFGTSGAPREQYF
TRBV28	NA	NA	12	TRBJ1-1	TGTGCCAGCAGTTTAAGGAGGACTGAAGCTTTCTTT	CASSLRRTEAFF
TRBV4-3	TRBD1	NA	15	TRBJ1-2	TGCGCCAGCAGCCAAGGGACAGGGGCGTACTATGGCTACACCTTC	CASSQGTGAYYGYTF
TRBV7-9	TRBD1	NA	13	TRBJ2-3	TGTGCCAGCAGTACACAGGGGAGAGATACGCAGTATTTT	CASSTQGRDTQYF
TRBV21-1	NA	NA	15	TRBJ1-2	TGTGCCAGCAGCAAAGTTCGACAGGCCAACTATGGCTACACCTTC	CASSKVRQANYGYTF
TRBV6-5	TRBD1	NA	12	TRBJ1-6	TGTGCCACCAAACAGGGGGTGTCACCCCTCCACTTT	CATKQGVSPLHF
TRBV7-9	NA	NA	13	TRBJ2-7	TGTGCCAGCAGCTTAACAGGGACCCACGAGCAGTACTTC	CASSLTGTHEQYF
TRBV2	NA	NA	13	TRBJ2-2	TGTGCCAGCAGCTACATAGAGACCGGGGAGCTGTTTTTT	CASSYIETGELFF
TRBV6-1	NA	NA	15	TRBJ1-2	TGTGCCAGCAGTACCAAACAGCGAACCTCATATGGCTACACCTTC	CASSTKQRTSYGYTF
TRBV7-3	NA	once	14	TRBJ1-1	TGTGCCAGCAGCTCCGGACCTGGGAACACTGAAGCTTTCTTT	CASSSGPGNTEAFF
TRBV18	NA	NA	16	TRBJ2-5	TGTGCCAGCTCACCACGCAGGGCTCCGTACCAAGAGACCCAGTACTTC	CASSPRRAPYQETQYF